Listed below are T cell receptor beta chains from one sample, sequenced in a study of shared clonotypes between healthy human individuals. TCRdb keeps only in-frame clones here, not all; method: immunoSEQ multiplex PCR. The sample lists roughly 500,000 clones; approximately 80% were seen once. The material sequenced was PBMCs. The receptors stem from a woman aged 40 to 50 in good health. Some clones in this sample may be carry-over from other donors' samples. The conserved cysteine and the conserved F or W are not part of the CDR3 here.

TRBV10-3	TRBJ1-2	AISTGQGGSYGYT
TRBV5-1	TRBJ2-5	ASRMESQVTQETQY
TRBV5-4	TRBJ1-1	ASSSGQQNTEAF
TRBV6-5	TRBJ1-5	ASSRQGRNQPQH
TRBV27	TRBJ1-5	ASSPNKHQPQH
TRBV11-2	TRBJ2-7	ASSLSSGQGYEQY
TRBV11-2	TRBJ1-3	ASSLDLPGGNTIY
TRBV2	TRBJ1-3	ASSVYRGSGNTIY
TRBV7-6	TRBJ2-5	ASSRQGANGETQY
TRBV19	TRBJ2-7	ASSIGGGDYEQY
TRBV29-1	TRBJ2-3	SVEAVGLAGTHADTQY
TRBV28	TRBJ2-7	ASATGSTYEQY
TRBV2	TRBJ2-7	ASSVELTGEQY
TRBV10-2	TRBJ2-7	ASSEPDREQY
TRBV6-1	TRBJ2-5	ASSKRGWQETQY
TRBV29-1	TRBJ2-3	SVGRGTDTQY
TRBV29-1	TRBJ1-1	SGDRVNTEAF
TRBV10-2	TRBJ2-7	ASRQGIRGDSYEQY
TRBV7-2	TRBJ2-3	ASSLGGLAGTDTQY
TRBV7-9	TRBJ1-1	ASTYSVEYWVGGTEAF
TRBV5-5	TRBJ2-1	ASSLTGGGYNEQF
TRBV4-2	TRBJ2-7	ASSVRERQY
TRBV29-1	TRBJ2-5	SVEVLGQVSGETQY
TRBV10-3	TRBJ1-3	AISESPGAGNTIY
TRBV30	TRBJ1-5	AWSRSGQAYNQPQH
TRBV7-9	TRBJ2-7	ASSSQGYEQY
TRBV18	TRBJ2-2	ASSPLASTGELF
TRBV9	TRBJ2-3	ASSALGTGAQNTQY
TRBV7-9	TRBJ2-1	ASSLVGDYNNEQF
TRBV6-1	TRBJ1-1	ASTLGGMNTEAF
TRBV7-9	TRBJ2-3	ASSLSAFSTDTQY
TRBV11-2	TRBJ2-1	ASSRRQGLNEQF
TRBV13	TRBJ2-7	ASRSGTSGSTYEQY
TRBV7-9	TRBJ1-1	ASSTSPLAGRTNTEAF
TRBV11-2	TRBJ2-7	ASSLLREVSYEQY
TRBV28	TRBJ1-3	ASTRQYSGNTIY
TRBV6-1	TRBJ1-2	ASSWTDKDGGYT
TRBV11-2	TRBJ2-4	ASSPSAGNIQY
TRBV15	TRBJ1-5	ATSRGGGYNQPQH
TRBV7-8	TRBJ1-5	ASSARRGQNQPQH
TRBV6-9	TRBJ1-2	ATYSAASGGYT
TRBV13	TRBJ1-2	ASSLGVGGYT
TRBV4-2	TRBJ2-2	ASSRLAGAPGELF
TRBV4-2	TRBJ2-7	ASSQDDRRGEQY
TRBV18	TRBJ2-2	ASSPGQATGELF
TRBV5-1	TRBJ2-1	ASSKGTGRVGLFINEQF
TRBV28	TRBJ2-7	ASSSPGLGSYEQY
TRBV27	TRBJ2-3	ASSLALTGEVNTDTQY
TRBV28	TRBJ1-5	ASSLIDRNNQPQH
TRBV5-4	TRBJ2-3	ASSLGVAGPRTDTQY
TRBV6-4	TRBJ2-1	ASSDSARTEQF
TRBV30	TRBJ2-3	AWSKGLAASTDTQY